This TCR beta chain was sequenced in a study of blood T cell repertoires in COVID-19. Overall study context: COVID-19 samples from acute and convalescent phases originated in the United States, Italy and Spain. The analysed material was cDNA or gDNA that came from T cells, B-cell-depleted T cells, or PBMCs.

Trimming pared 0 bases from V and 2 bases from J, leaving 16 bases between. The CDR3 extends over 17 amino acids. Per the original methods: Amplification of reference gene primers provided the estimated nucleated cell counts. The method was immunoSEQ multiplex PCR; TCRdb's version includes in-frame clones alone and lacks a portion of them. That table is the source of V, J and clone size, and D and trimming were worked out from the DNA. The sample shows 250,000 to 350,000 clones, approximately 91% of them seen only once. Specimen: peripheral blood. V gene TRBV23-1 combines with J gene TRBJ1-2, with D uncertain. TRBV23-1 is known as an ORF, though its function is uncertain. The clonotype was recovered from a woman in her fifties or sixties with acute or convalescent COVID-19. In DNA, the CDR3 is TGCGCCAGCAGTCAATCGTCTCGGGAAGGGCACAACTATGGCTACACCTTC. Translating gives CASSQSSREGHNYGYTF.